This TCR beta chain originates from a study of T cell changes during pregnancy in multiple sclerosis. Profiling relied on immunoSEQ multiplex PCR, and the TCRdb table lists in-frame clones only, not all of them. The sample shows about 62,000 clones, approximately 93% of them seen only once. Sample: CD8+ T cells from peripheral blood mononuclear cells, taken in the second trimester of pregnancy. The sequence came from a female donor with multiple sclerosis, enrolled in a pregnancy study.

CDR3 loop: CASSKAGRDLSSTDTQYF. In nucleotides, the CDR3 is TGTGCCAGCAGCAAAGCTGGGAGGGACCTATCTAGCACAGATACGCAGTATTTT. The J gene is TRBJ2-3, the V gene TRBV21-1; the table names TRBD2, a call not compared with the DNA. TRBV21-1 is deemed a pseudogene. There are 18 residues in the CDR3.